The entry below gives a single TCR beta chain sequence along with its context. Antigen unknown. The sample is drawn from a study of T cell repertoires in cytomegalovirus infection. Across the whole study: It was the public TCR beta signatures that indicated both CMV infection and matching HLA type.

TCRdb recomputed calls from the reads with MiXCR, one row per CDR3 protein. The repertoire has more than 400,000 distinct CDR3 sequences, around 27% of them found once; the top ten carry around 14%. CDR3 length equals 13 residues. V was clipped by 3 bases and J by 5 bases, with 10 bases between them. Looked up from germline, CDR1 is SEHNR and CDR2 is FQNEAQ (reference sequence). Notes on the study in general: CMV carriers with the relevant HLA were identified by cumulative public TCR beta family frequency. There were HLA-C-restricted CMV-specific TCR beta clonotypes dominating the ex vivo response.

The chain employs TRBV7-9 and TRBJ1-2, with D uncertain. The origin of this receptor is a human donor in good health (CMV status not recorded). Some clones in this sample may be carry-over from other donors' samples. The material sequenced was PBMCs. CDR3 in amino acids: CASSFDLMYGYTF. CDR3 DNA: TGTGCCAGCAGCTTTGACCTAATGTATGGCTACACCTTC.